These T cell receptor beta chains were read from a single sample in a study of blood T cell repertoires in COVID-19. Method: immunoSEQ multiplex PCR; TCRdb's copy keeps in-frame clones and lacks some. The data contain roughly 100,000 clones, less than 90% of them singletons. Specimen: peripheral blood. The receptors shown here come from a human donor in a cohort sampled during active COVID-19. Both conserved end residues are trimmed from each CDR3.

TRBV4-1,TRBJ2-7,ASSLRDSSYEQY
TRBV2,TRBJ2-7,ASSPQGIYEQY
TRBV28,TRBJ2-7,ASSLPQGEQY
TRBV3-1/TRBV3-2,TRBJ1-3,ASSQEQGARNTIY
TRBV3-1/TRBV3-2,TRBJ1-1,ASSRALGSMNTEAF
TRBV6-5,TRBJ2-5,ASKGLAVQETQY
TRBV3-1/TRBV3-2,TRBJ1-5,ASSQDLGRRPSNQPQH
TRBV3-1/TRBV3-2,TRBJ2-1,ASSQGTGTGHPEQF
TRBV6-5,TRBJ2-7,ASQEDRGPNEQY
TRBV7-8,TRBJ2-7,ASSLLEASGFSYEQY
TRBV3-1/TRBV3-2,TRBJ2-1,ASSQEGTGRYDEQF
TRBV2,TRBJ1-3,ASSVAGEIGNTIY
TRBV5-1,TRBJ2-5,ASSLRQAIEETQY
TRBV27,TRBJ2-2,ASRHLAYSRSNTGELF
TRBV28,TRBJ2-7,ASSLSGSLRGKQY
TRBV6-1,TRBJ2-1,ASSEFEAGTGNEQF
TRBV5-1,TRBJ2-2,ASSWGQPNTGELF
TRBV7-3,TRBJ1-1,ASASSGGMVGTEAF
TRBV4-1,TRBJ2-3,ASSQWTSGNTDTQY
TRBV7-9,TRBJ1-3,ASSLVGQGAGNTIY
TRBV7-3,TRBJ2-3,ASSRRGRTDTQY
TRBV23-1,TRBJ1-5,ASSQTNYSNQPQH
TRBV7-3,TRBJ2-3,ASSSMGGGDTQY
TRBV21-1,TRBJ1-6,ASRDRADSPLH
TRBV6-5,TRBJ2-2,ASSYSLQGNTGELF
TRBV7-9,TRBJ1-4,ASSLARATATNEKLF
TRBV7-2,TRBJ2-5,ASSLDLSGGLETQY
TRBV14,TRBJ2-7,ASSQPRRGRGYEQY
TRBV5-4,TRBJ2-7,ASSDRQRGPYEQY
TRBV2,TRBJ1-6,ASSDAGQGANSPLH
TRBV10-3,TRBJ2-2,AISPLDIGRQGGELF
TRBV28,TRBJ1-2,ASTPPSGLHGGYT
TRBV13,TRBJ2-3,ASSLGGLAGDTQY
TRBV10-2,TRBJ2-1,ASGWPGGINNEQF
TRBV13,TRBJ2-7,ASSLTGTGEYEQY
TRBV7-3,TRBJ2-5,ASSRSRAGAQETQY
TRBV28,TRBJ1-5,ASSLMGQGDGQPQH
TRBV9,TRBJ1-1,ASSARTANTEAF
TRBV7-9,TRBJ2-7,ASSRRSSGAYEQY
TRBV2,TRBJ1-6,AVGRGNSPLH